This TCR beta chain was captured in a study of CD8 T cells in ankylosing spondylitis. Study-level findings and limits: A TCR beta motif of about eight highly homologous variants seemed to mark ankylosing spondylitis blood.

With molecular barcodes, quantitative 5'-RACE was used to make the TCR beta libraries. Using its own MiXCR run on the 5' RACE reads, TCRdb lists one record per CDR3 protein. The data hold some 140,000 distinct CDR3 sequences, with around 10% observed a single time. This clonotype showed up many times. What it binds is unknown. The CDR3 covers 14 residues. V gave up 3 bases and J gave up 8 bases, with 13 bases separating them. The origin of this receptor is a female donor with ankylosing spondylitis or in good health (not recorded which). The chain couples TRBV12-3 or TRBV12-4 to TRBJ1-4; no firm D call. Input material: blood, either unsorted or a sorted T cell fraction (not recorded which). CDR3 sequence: CASSLGGSEEKLFF. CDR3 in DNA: TGTGCCAGCAGTTTGGGAGGGAGTGAGGAAAAACTGTTTTTT.